This TCR beta chain is drawn from a study of regulatory T cells in long-lasting Graves disease. Whole-study findings and limits: The study found TRBV28, TRBJ1-2 and TRBJ2-5 favored in persistent disease.

Regarding time point: persistent/refractory GD, antithyroid drugs over 5 years with positive TRAb. From RNA extracted from PBMCs, the TCR library was made. V was pared by 6 bases and J by 5 bases, with 19 bases between. CDR3 length equals 16 residues. Comments on this clonotype: Its antigen is as yet unknown.

TCR beta libraries were built with iRepertoire HTBI primers and Arm-PCR of CDR3 regions. TCRdb re-called the multiplex PCR reads through MiXCR, storing one row per CDR3 protein. Of 600,000 to 850,000 distinct CDR3 sequences listed, 30% are singletons. This sequence originates from a female donor with Graves disease. J is TRBJ2-2 and V is TRBV12-3 or TRBV12-4, with D possibly being TRBD2 (7 bases). Sequencing used peripheral blood mononuclear cells (PBMCs), obtained when the disease was refractory, from a patient treated with antithyroid drugs. The DNA for the CDR3 is TGTGCCAGCAGCGGGGGGCGGGGGCGGGAGACCGGGGAGCTGTTTTTT. As protein: CASSGGRGRETGELFF.